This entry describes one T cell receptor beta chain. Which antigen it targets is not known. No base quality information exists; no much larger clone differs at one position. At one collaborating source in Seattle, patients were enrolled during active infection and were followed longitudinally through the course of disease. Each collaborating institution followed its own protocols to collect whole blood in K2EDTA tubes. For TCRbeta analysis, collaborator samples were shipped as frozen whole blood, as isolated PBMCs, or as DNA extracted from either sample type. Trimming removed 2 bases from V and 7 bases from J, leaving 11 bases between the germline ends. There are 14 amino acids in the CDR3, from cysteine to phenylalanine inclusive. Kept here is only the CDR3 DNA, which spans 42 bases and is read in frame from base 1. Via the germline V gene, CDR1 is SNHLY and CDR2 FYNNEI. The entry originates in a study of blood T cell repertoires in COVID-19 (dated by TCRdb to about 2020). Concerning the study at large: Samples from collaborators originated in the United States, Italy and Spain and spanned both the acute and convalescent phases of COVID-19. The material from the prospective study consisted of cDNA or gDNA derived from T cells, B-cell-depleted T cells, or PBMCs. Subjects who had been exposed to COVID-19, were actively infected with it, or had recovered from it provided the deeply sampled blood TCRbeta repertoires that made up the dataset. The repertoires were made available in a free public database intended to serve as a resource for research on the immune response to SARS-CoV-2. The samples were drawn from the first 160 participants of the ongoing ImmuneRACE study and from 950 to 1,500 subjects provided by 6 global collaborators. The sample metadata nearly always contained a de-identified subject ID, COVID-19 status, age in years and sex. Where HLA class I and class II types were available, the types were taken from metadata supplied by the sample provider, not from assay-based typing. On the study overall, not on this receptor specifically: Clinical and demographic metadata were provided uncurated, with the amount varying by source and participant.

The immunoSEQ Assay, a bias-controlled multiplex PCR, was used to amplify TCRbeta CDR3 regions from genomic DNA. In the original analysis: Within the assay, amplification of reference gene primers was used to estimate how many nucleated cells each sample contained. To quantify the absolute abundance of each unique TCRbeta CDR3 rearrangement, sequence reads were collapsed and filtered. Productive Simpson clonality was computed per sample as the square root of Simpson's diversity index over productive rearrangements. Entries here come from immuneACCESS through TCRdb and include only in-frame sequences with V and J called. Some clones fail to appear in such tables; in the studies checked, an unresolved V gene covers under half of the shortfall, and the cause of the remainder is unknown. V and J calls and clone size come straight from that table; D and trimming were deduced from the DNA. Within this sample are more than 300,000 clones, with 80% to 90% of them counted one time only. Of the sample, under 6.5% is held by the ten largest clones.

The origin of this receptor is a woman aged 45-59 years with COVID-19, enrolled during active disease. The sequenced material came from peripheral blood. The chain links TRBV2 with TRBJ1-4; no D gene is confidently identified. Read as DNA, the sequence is TGTGCCAGCAGTGAACGGGGAGGTCGTGAAAAACTGTTTTTT. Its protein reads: CASSERGGREKLFF.